This T cell receptor beta chain is drawn from a study of T-cell reconstitution after alpha-beta-depleted transplantation in children. This clonotype was counted only a few times. Unique molecular identifiers featured in how the TCRbeta library was prepared. TCRdb recomputed calls from the PCR reads with MiXCR, one row per CDR3 protein. The table lists around 480,000 distinct CDR3 sequences, approximately 29% of them singletons, with 2.4% in the top ten. The length of the CDR3 is 13 residues. Trimming removed 7 bases at V and 10 bases at J, with 16 bases between. Germline CDR1 and CDR2: MNHNY and SVGAGI (reference sequence).

The chain combines TRBV6-6 with TRBJ1-4, with a tentative D call TRBD1 (5 bases). The clonotype originates from a human donor who donated a stem cell graft to a child with aplastic anemia. The specimen comprised PBMCs from the stem cell graft donor, sampled from the stem cell graft. This CDR3 reads CASKSQDKGKLFF. Here the CDR3 DNA reads TGTGCCAGCAAATCACAGGATAAGGGAAAACTGTTTTTT.